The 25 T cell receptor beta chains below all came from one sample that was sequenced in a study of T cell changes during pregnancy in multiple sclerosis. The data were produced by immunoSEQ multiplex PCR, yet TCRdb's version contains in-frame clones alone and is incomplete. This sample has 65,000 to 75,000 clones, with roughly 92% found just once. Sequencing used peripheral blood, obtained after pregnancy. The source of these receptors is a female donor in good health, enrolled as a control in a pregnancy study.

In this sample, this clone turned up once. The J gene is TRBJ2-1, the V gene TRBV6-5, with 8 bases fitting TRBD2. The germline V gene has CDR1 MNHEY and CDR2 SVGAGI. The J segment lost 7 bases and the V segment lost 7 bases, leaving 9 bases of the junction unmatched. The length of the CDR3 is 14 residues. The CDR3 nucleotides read TGTGCCAGCACTAAGGCGGGAGGTTTAAATGAGCAGTTCTTC. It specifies CASTKAGGLNEQFF.

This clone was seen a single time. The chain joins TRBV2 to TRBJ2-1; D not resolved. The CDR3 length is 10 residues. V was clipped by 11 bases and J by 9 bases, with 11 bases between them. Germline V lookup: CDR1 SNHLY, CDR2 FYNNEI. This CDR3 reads CAALPGEQFF. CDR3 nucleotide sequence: TGTGCCGCCCTCCCCGGTGAGCAGTTCTTC.

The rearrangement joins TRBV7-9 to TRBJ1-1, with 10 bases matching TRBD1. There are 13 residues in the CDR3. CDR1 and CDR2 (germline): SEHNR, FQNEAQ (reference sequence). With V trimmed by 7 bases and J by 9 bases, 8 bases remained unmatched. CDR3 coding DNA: TGTGCCAGCAACCGGGACAGGGGAAACCAAGCTTTCTTT. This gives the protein CASNRDRGNQAFF.

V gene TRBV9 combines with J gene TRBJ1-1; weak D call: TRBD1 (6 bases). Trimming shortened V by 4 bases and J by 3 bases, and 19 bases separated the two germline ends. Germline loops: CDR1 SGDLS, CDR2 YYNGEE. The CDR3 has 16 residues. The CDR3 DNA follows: TGTGCCAGCAGCTACGGGGCGGGGGGCTTGGACACTGAAGCTTTCTTT. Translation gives CASSYGAGGLDTEAFF.

Written as DNA, the CDR3 is TGTGCCAGCAAAGGGAGGGGGAAGGACACTGAAGCTTTCTTT. This encodes CASKGRGKDTEAFF. V usage is TRBV2 and J usage is TRBJ1-1, with D possibly being TRBD1 (6 bases). Germline V lookup: CDR1 SNHLY, CDR2 FYNNEI. The length of the CDR3 is 14 residues. V was pared by 7 bases and J by 3 bases, with 15 bases between.

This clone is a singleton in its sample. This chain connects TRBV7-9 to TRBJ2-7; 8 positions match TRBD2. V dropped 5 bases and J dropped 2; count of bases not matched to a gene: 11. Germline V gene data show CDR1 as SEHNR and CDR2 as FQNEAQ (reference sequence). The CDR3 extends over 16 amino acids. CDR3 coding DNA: TGTGCCAGCAGCCCTAGCACTAGCGGAGTAACCTACGAGCAGTACTTC. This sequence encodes CASSPSTSGVTYEQYF.

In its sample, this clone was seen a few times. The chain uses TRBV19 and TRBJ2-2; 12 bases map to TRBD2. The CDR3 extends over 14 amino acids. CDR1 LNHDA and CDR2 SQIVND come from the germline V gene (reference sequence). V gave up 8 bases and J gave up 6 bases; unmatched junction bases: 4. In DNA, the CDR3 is TGTGCCAGTCTAGCGGGAGGGCAGGCCGGGGAGCTGTTTTTT. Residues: CASLAGGQAGELFF.

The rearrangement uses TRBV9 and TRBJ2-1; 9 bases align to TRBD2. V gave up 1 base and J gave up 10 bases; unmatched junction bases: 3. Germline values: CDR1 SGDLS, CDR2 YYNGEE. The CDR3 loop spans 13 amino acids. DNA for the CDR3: TGTGCCAGCAGCGTACAGCGGGAGGCCGAGCAGTTCTTC. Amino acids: CASSVQREAEQFF.

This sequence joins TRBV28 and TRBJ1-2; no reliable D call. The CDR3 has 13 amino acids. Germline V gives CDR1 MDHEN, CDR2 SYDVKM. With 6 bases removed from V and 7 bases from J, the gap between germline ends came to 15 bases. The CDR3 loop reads CASSPRPVGGYTF. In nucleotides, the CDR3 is TGTGCCAGCAGCCCTAGGCCCGTCGGTGGCTACACCTTC.

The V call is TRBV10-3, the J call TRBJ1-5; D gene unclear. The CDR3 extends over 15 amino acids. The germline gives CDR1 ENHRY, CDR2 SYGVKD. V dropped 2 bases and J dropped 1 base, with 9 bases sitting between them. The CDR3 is CAISEEHSSNQPQHF. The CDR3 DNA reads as TGTGCCATCAGTGAGGAGCATAGCAGCAATCAGCCCCAGCATTTT.

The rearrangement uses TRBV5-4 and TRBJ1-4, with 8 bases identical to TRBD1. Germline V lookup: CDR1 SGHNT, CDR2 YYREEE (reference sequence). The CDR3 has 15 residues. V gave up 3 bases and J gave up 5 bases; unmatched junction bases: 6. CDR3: CASSSTGARNEKLFF. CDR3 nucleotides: TGTGCCAGCAGCTCGACAGGGGCCAGAAATGAAAAACTGTTTTTT.

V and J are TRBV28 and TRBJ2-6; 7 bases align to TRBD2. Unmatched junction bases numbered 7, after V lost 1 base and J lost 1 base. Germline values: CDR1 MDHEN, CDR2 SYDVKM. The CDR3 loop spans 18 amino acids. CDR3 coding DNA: TGTGCCAGCAGTTTATTTGGGAGGGGAGGATCTGGGGCCAACGTCCTGACTTTC. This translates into CASSLFGRGGSGANVLTF.

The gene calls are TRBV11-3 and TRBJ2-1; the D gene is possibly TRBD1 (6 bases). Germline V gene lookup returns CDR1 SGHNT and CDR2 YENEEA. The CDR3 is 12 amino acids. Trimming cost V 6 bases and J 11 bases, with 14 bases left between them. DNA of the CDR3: TGTGCCAGCAGTATAGACGGGACAAAGCAGTTCTTC. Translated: CASSIDGTKQFF.

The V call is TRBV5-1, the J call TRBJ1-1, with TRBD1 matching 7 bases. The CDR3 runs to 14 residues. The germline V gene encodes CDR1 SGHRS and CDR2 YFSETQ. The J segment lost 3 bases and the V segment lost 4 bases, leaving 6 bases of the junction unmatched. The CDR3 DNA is TGCGCCAGCAGCATCACAGGGGCCTACACTGAAGCTTTCTTT. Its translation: CASSITGAYTEAFF.

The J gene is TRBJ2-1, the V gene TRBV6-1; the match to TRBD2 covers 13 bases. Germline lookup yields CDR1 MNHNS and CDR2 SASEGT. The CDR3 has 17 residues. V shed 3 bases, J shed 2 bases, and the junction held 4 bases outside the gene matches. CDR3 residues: CASSDPGTSGAYNEQFF. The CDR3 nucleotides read TGTGCCAGCAGTGACCCCGGGACTAGCGGGGCCTACAATGAGCAGTTCTTC.

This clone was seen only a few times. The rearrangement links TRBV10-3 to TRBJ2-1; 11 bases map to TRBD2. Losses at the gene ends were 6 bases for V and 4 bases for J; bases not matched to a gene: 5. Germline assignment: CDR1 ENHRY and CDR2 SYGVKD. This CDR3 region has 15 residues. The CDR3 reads CAISPGTSGYNEQFF. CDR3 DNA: TGTGCCATCAGCCCCGGGACTAGCGGATACAATGAGCAGTTCTTC.

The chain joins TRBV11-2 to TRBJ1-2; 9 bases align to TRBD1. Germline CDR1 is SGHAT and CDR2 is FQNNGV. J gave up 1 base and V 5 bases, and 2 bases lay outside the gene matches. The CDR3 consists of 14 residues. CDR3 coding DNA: TGTGCCAGCAGCCCGACAGGGGGTAACTATGGCTACACCTTC. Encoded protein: CASSPTGGNYGYTF.

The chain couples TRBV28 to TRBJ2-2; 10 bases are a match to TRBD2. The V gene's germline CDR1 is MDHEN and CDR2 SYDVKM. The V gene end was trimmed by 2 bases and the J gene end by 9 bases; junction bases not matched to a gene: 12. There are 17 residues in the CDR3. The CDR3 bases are TGTGCCAGCAGTTTACCTAGCGGGAGAGGACTAGTTCGGGAGCTGTTTTTT. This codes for CASSLPSGRGLVRELFF.

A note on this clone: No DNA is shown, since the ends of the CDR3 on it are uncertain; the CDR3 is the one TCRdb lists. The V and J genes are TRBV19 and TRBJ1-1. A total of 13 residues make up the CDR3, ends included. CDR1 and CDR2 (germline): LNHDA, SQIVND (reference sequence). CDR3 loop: CASTSGVWTEAFF.

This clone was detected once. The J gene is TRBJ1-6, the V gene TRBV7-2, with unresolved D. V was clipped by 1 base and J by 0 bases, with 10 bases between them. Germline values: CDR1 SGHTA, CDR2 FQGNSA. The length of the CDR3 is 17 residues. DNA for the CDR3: TGTGCCAGCAGCTTAGTAGATACTCCCTCCTATAATTCACCCCTCCACTTT. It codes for CASSLVDTPSYNSPLHF.

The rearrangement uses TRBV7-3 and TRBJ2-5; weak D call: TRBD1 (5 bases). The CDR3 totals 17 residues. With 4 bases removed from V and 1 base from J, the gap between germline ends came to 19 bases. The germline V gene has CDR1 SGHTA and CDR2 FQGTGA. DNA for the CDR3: TGTGCCAGCAGCTCCGGCAGGGCGAATCCGCTCCAAGAGACCCAGTACTTC. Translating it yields CASSSGRANPLQETQYF.

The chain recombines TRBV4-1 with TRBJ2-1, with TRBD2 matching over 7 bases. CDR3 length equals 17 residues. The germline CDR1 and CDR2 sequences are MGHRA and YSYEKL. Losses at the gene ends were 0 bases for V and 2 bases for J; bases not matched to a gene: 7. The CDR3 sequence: CASSQDTGLGPYNEQFF. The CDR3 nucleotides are TGCGCCAGCAGCCAAGATACCGGACTAGGGCCCTACAATGAGCAGTTCTTC.

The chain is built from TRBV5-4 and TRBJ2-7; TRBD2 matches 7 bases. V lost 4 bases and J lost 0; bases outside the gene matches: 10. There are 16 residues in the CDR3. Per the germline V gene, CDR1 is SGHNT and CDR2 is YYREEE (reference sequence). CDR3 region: CASSPNLGGSSYEQYF. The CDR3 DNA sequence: TGTGCCAGCAGCCCCAACCTGGGAGGGAGCTCCTACGAGCAGTACTTC.

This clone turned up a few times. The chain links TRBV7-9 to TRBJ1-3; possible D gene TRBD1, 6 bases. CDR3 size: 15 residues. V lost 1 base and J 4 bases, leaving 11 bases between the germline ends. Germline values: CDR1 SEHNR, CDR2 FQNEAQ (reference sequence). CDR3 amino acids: CASSLDPGEGNTIYF. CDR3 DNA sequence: TGTGCCAGCAGCTTAGACCCAGGGGAGGGAAACACCATATATTTT. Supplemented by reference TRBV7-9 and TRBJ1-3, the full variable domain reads DTGVSQNPRHKITKRGQNVTFRCDPISEHNRLYWYRQTLGQGPEFLTYFQNEAQLEKSRLLSDRFSAERPKGSFSTLEIQRTEQGDSAMYLCASSLDPGEGNTIYFGEGSWLTVV.

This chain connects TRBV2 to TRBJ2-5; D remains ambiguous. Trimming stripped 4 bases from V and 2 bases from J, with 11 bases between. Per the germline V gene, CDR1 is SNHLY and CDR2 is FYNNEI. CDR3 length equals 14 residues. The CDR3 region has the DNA TGTGCCAGCAGTGTTGCTGGCCAACAAGAGACCCAGTACTTC. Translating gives CASSVAGQQETQYF.